Listed below are T cell receptor beta chains from one sample, sequenced in a study of response to subunit inactivated influenza vaccine. TCRdb reanalysed the RT-PCR reads using MiXCR and keeps one entry per CDR3 protein. The sample carries 200,000 to 300,000 distinct CDR3 sequences, over 9% recorded once. Source: non-naive T cells sorted from PBMCs, taken less than 15 days before vaccination. All receptors come from a man in his forties or fifties who received an inactivated influenza vaccine. Each CDR3 is given with its conserved first and last residue. The D gene is left open where the match is weak. Size tells how often a clone was seen (once, few, many) or the class of an expanded clone, and some rows leave it out.

many,TRBJ2-2,-,TRBV7-9,TGTGCCAGCAGCTTATACATCACCGGGGAGCTGTTTTTT,CASSLYITGELFF
-,TRBJ2-5,TRBD2,TRBV20-1,TGCAGTGCTAGAAGTCGACTAGCGGGGGGATATACCCAGTACTTC,CSARSRLAGGYTQYF
-,TRBJ2-7,TRBD2,TRBV6-5,TGTGCCAGCAGTTCCCCTATAGCGGGAGGATACGAGCAGTACTTC,CASSSPIAGGYEQYF
few,TRBJ2-3,TRBD2,TRBV9,TGTGCCAGCAGCGCCCAGGGACTAGCCACAGATACGCAGTATTTT,CASSAQGLATDTQYF
-,TRBJ2-1,TRBD1,TRBV19,TGTGCCACGATGACAGGGGGGTATGAGCAGTTCTTC,CATMTGGYEQFF
-,TRBJ2-3,-,TRBV29-1,TGCAGCGTTGAAGACCAGGGCCCCGGTGCTAGCACAGATACGCAGTATTTT,CSVEDQGPGASTDTQYF
-,TRBJ2-2,-,TRBV2,TGTGCCAGCAGTAGGCAGGCGAACACCGGGGAGCTGTTTTTT,CASSRQANTGELFF
many,TRBJ2-1,-,TRBV29-1,TGCAGCGTCCCCTCCGGCGGCAGCTCCTACAATGAGCAGTTCTTC,CSVPSGGSSYNEQFF
few,TRBJ1-6,-,TRBV5-4,TGTGCCAGCAGCTTGGCCCCGAATTTGGTGAGATCACCCCTCCACTTT,CASSLAPNLVRSPLHF
many,TRBJ1-6,-,TRBV5-1,TGCGCCAGCAGCTTGAGGACGAGGAATTCACCCCTCCACTTT,CASSLRTRNSPLHF
few,TRBJ2-5,TRBD1,TRBV2,TGTGCCAGCAGAAGACAGGGGATTAAAGAGACCCAGTACTTC,CASRRQGIKETQYF
-,TRBJ1-3,-,TRBV5-8,TGTGCCAGCAGCTTGCGAGACAGAATAACTGGAAACACCATATATTTT,CASSLRDRITGNTIYF
-,TRBJ2-3,-,TRBV4-1,TGCGCCAGCAGCCAAGAGTTTTTAGGGGGGCTGGGGCAGTATTTT,CASSQEFLGGLGQYF
many,TRBJ2-1,-,TRBV4-2,TGTGCCAGCAGCCAAGGGCGGGGAGGATCCTACAATGAGCAGTTCTTC,CASSQGRGGSYNEQFF
many,TRBJ1-6,TRBD1,TRBV20-1,TGCAGTGCTCCGGGACAGGGGAAGATGTATTCACCCCTCCACTTT,CSAPGQGKMYSPLHF
-,TRBJ2-1,-,TRBV20-1,TGCAGTGCTAGAGATTCGACGAAGTCCTACAATGAGCAGTTCTTC,CSARDSTKSYNEQFF
-,TRBJ2-7,-,TRBV14,TGTGCCAGCAGCCAAGATCAGCGGGCACAGCACTTC,CASSQDQRAQHF
-,TRBJ2-3,TRBD2,TRBV5-1,TGCGCCAGCAGCTCTCTCGGGACTAGCGGGGGTCAAGGGGATACGCAGTATTTT,CASSSLGTSGGQGDTQYF
-,TRBJ2-1,TRBD2,TRBV2,TGTGCCAGCAGTGCGGGACTAGCGAATTACAATGAGCAGTTCTTC,CASSAGLANYNEQFF
few,TRBJ1-2,-,TRBV28,TGTGCCAGCAGCCCCTCCGGGACAAGTAACTATGGCTACACCTTC,CASSPSGTSNYGYTF
many,TRBJ1-4,TRBD1,TRBV7-9,TGTGCCAGCAGCAGCCGGACAGGGGATACGGAAAAACTGTTTTTT,CASSSRTGDTEKLFF
-,TRBJ2-1,TRBD2,TRBV6-2/TRBV6-3,TGTGCCAGCAGCCAACTGGGAGGGCCCCACAATGAGCAGTTCTTC,CASSQLGGPHNEQFF
-,TRBJ2-7,-,TRBV15,TGTGCCACCAGCAGTGCCGGGAGTCTGGGCGAGCAGTACTTC,CATSSAGSLGEQYF
few,TRBJ2-7,TRBD1,TRBV5-5,TGTGCCAGCACCAAAAGGGGGACAGGTTCCTACGAGCAGTACTTC,CASTKRGTGSYEQYF
-,TRBJ2-7,TRBD1,TRBV7-2,TGTGCCAGCAGCTTAGGGACAGGGGCAGTCTACGAGCAGTACTTC,CASSLGTGAVYEQYF
-,TRBJ2-7,TRBD1,TRBV6-1,TGTGCCAGCAGGGGGGGACAGGGCCTGCGGGAGCAGTACTTC,CASRGGQGLREQYF
many,TRBJ1-5,-,TRBV29-1,TGCAGCGTCCGCGGGACGGACCCTAATCAGCCCCAGCATTTT,CSVRGTDPNQPQHF
few,TRBJ2-1,TRBD1,TRBV11-3,TGTGCCAGCAGCTTAGTGGGGACAGCGACTTACAATGAGCAGTTCTTC,CASSLVGTATYNEQFF
-,TRBJ2-1,-,TRBV6-5,TGTGCCAGCAGTTACTCGAGGCATGAGCAGTTCTTC,CASSYSRHEQFF
few,TRBJ1-1,-,TRBV6-6,TGTGCCAGCAGTTACTACGGGGCGGCAGCTTTCTTT,CASSYYGAAAFF
few,TRBJ1-1,-,TRBV6-1,TGTGCCAGCAGACCCGCCGGGACTGCCTACACTGAAGCTTTCTTT,CASRPAGTAYTEAFF
-,TRBJ2-1,-,TRBV20-1,TGCAGTGCCTGGGTCCCAGGGAGCGCGAATGAGCAGTTCTTC,CSAWVPGSANEQFF
many,TRBJ2-7,-,TRBV20-1,TGCAGTGCCAGCCTAGCGAGGAGCTCCTACGAGCAGTACTTC,CSASLARSSYEQYF
few,TRBJ1-3,-,TRBV5-1,TGCGCCAGCAGCCCCCAGGCAAGTGGTTCTGGAAACACCATATATTTT,CASSPQASGSGNTIYF
many,TRBJ2-2,-,TRBV11-3,TGTGCCAGCAGCCCCAGATCCGGGGAGCTGTTTTTT,CASSPRSGELFF
few,TRBJ2-1,-,TRBV20-1,TGCAGTGCTGGAACCCCTAGCCCGAGCTCCTACAATGAGCAGTTCTTC,CSAGTPSPSSYNEQFF
many,TRBJ2-1,-,TRBV10-3,TGTGCCATCAGTGAGGCCCGACAGGGCTTGGGGAGGAATGAGCAGTTCTTC,CAISEARQGLGRNEQFF
many,TRBJ1-1,-,TRBV3-1,TGTGCCAGCAGCCACCCCCGTGGGGAAGCTTTCTTT,CASSHPRGEAFF
few,TRBJ2-3,TRBD1,TRBV9,TGTGCCAGCAGCGTCCAAACGACAGGGGCCCACACAGATACGCAGTATTTT,CASSVQTTGAHTDTQYF
-,TRBJ1-4,-,TRBV9,TGTGCCAGCAGCCGAGGGGTGGGCGCCCAAGAAAAACTGTTTTTT,CASSRGVGAQEKLFF
-,TRBJ2-3,-,TRBV6-1,TGTGCCAGCAGTCCTCCCCCCCCAACAGATACGCAGTATTTT,CASSPPPPTDTQYF
-,TRBJ2-3,TRBD2,TRBV20-1,TGCAGTGCTAGAACGGCTAGCGGGGACAAAGGAGGAGATACGCAGTATTTT,CSARTASGDKGGDTQYF
many,TRBJ2-1,TRBD2,TRBV3-1,TGTGCCAGCAGCCCACGGGGGACTAGCGATAACAATGAGCAGTTCTTC,CASSPRGTSDNNEQFF
few,TRBJ2-1,TRBD2,TRBV30,TGTGCCTGGAGGGGGTTAGCGGGAGGAGCCTACAATGAGCAGTTCTTC,CAWRGLAGGAYNEQFF
-,TRBJ1-2,TRBD1,TRBV6-1,TGTGCCAGCACCAACTCAGGGGGCCGCTATGGCTACACCTTC,CASTNSGGRYGYTF